The clone carrying this TCR beta chain was picked up a small number of times. The data are from a study of blood T cell repertoires in COVID-19. Study-wide context: The origin of the acute and convalescent COVID-19 samples was the United States, Italy and Spain. PBMCs, B-cell-depleted T cells, or T cells were the source of the cDNA or gDNA that made up the material.

Per the original data handling: Reference gene primer amplification gave estimated nucleated cell counts. Only in-frame clones appear in the TCRdb table, and some are missing; sequencing was by immunoSEQ multiplex PCR. For V, J and clone size, that table is used; D and trimming come from the DNA. The data contain fewer than 130,000 clones, approximately 68% of them singletons. The CDR3 has 12 amino acids. Trimming removed 4 bases from V and 9 bases from J, with 13 bases in between. In germline, CDR1 is SGHTA, CDR2 FQGTGA. The genes are TRBV7-3 and TRBJ2-7; no definite D call. Sequenced sample: peripheral blood. The sequence came from a woman aged 55-69 years with acute or convalescent COVID-19. The CDR3 region has the DNA TGTGCCAGCAGCTCCGACACACGTACGCAGTACTTC. Its translation: CASSSDTRTQYF.